This T cell receptor (beta chain) was recovered during a study of patients and donors after allogeneic stem cell transplantation. This clonotype occurred a few times. TCRdb called the RT-PCR reads again in MiXCR, with one record for every CDR3 protein. The sample carries approximately 150,000 distinct CDR3 sequences, about two fifths recorded once. The CDR3 length is 14 residues. V gave up 2 bases and J gave up 4 bases, with 9 bases separating them. In germline, CDR1 is MNHNY, CDR2 SVGAGI (reference sequence). This receptor was obtained from a human donor who was either an allogeneic HSCT recipient or a stem cell or donor lymphocyte infusion donor (not recorded which). It is not recorded whose cells these are; they may come from a transplant donor. Sequencing was carried out using blood, either unsorted or a sorted T cell fraction (not recorded which). The rearrangement uses TRBV6-6 and TRBJ1-3; a weak D match, TRBD1 (5 bases). The CDR3 bases are TGTGCCAGCAGTTACGAGGCAGGGGGAAACACCATATATTTT. Encoded protein: CASSYEAGGNTIYF.